The TCR beta chain under discussion was sequenced for a study of PD-1 blockade in classical Hodgkin lymphoma. Study findings and constraints: Significantly greater TCR diversity emerged by C4D1 in CD4+ cells but not CD8+ cells.

CDR1 is WNHNN, CDR2 SYGVQD, per germline (reference sequence). CDR3 length equals 14 residues. V shed 2 bases and J shed 3 bases, with 11 bases lying between them. Every patient relapsed after autologous stem cell transplantation, and brentuximab vedotin exposure varied. Sequencing was performed with immunoSEQ multiplex PCR; in TCRdb, only in-frame clones are kept and a portion is missing. The table shows almost 85,000 clones, with around 86% occurring only once. As regards this clone: What it binds is unknown.

This receptor was identified in a human donor with classical Hodgkin lymphoma. Sequencing used peripheral blood mononuclear cells (PBMCs), obtained at baseline. The gene calls are TRBV10-1 and TRBJ2-7; D remains unclear. The CDR3 loop is CASSEDKSYYEQYF. In DNA, the CDR3 is TGCGCCAGCAGTGAGGACAAGTCCTACTACGAGCAGTACTTC.